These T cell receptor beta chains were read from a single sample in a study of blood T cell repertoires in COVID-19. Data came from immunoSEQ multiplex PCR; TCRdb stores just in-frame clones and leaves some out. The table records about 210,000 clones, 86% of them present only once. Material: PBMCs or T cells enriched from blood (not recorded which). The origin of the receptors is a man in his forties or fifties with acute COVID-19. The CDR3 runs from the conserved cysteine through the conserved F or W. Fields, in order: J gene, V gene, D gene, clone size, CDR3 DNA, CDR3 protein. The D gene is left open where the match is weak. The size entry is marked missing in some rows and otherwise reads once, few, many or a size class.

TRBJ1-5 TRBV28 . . TGTGCCAGCAGTTTACTAAGCACCAATCAGCCCCAGCATTTT CASSLLSTNQPQHF
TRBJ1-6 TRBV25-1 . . TGTGCCAGCAGTGAATTAAATTCACCCCTCCACTTT CASSELNSPLHF
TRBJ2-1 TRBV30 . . TGTGCCTGGAGTTTTAGCGATAATGAGCAGTTCTTC CAWSFSDNEQFF
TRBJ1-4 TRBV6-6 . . TGTGCCAGCAGAACCACAGGGCCAACTAATGAAAAACTGTTTTTT CASRTTGPTNEKLFF
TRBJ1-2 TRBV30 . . TGTGCCTGGAGTTGGGGGGGTGGCTACACCTTC CAWSWGGGYTF
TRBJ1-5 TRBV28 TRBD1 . TGTGCCAGCGGACAGGGGCAGGAGAATCAGCCCCAGCATTTT CASGQGQENQPQHF
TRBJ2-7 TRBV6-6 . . TGTGCCAGCAGTTACCGCCCCGAACTTTCCTACGAGCAGTACTTC CASSYRPELSYEQYF
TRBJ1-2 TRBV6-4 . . TGTGCCAGCAGTGACTCCAGGGTTAGAGGCTACACCTTC CASSDSRVRGYTF
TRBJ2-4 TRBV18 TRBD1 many TGTGCCAGCTCATACGGGGACAGCAGGGACATTCAGTACTTC CASSYGDSRDIQYF
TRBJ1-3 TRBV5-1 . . TGCGCCAGCAGCTTGTTCGGGAATTCTGGAAACACCATATATTTT CASSLFGNSGNTIYF
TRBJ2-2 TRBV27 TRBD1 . TGTGCCACCAAGGGGCCGACAGGGGGAAACACCGGGGAGCTGTTTTTT CATKGPTGGNTGELFF
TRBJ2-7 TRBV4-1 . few TGCGCCAGCAGCCAAGGTACTACCTACGAGCAGTACTTC CASSQGTTYEQYF
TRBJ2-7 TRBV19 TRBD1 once TGTGCCAGTAGTATAAACCCGGGACAGGGATTCTACGAGCAGTACTTC CASSINPGQGFYEQYF
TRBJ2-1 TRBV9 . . TGTGCCAGCAGCGTAAACGGGGACTCCTACAATGAGCAGTTCTTC CASSVNGDSYNEQFF
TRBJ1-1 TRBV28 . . TGTGCCAGCAGTGGCTCCTCGGCTAGTGGAGCTTTCTTT CASSGSSASGAFF
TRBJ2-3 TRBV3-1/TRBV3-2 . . TGTGCCAGCAGCTCGACGTTCGGGGGAATCACAGATACGCAGTATTTT CASSSTFGGITDTQYF
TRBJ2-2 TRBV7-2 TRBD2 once TGTGCCAGCAGGACTAGCGGGAGGGCCCTCAACACCGGGGAGCTGTTTTTT CASRTSGRALNTGELFF
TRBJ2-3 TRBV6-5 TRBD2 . TGTGCCAGCAGCCCCGGACTAGCCGCAGATACGCAGTATTTT CASSPGLAADTQYF
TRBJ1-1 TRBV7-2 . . TGTGCCAGCAGTCCCCCAGGTCCCACTGAAGCTTTCTTT CASSPPGPTEAFF
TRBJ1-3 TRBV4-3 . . TGCGCCAGCAGCCAAATTCAGACAGCTTCTGGAAACACCATATATTTT CASSQIQTASGNTIYF
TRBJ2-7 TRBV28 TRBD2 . TGTGCCAGCAGTTCTCTAGCGGGAGGGATCTCCTACGAGCAGTACTTC CASSSLAGGISYEQYF
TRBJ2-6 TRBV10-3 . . TGTGCCATCAGTGACACAGGGCTTGGGGCCAACGTCCTGACTTTC CAISDTGLGANVLTF
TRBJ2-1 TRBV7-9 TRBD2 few TGTGCCAGCAGCCCCCGAGCGGGAGCAAAGGATGAGCAGTTCTTC CASSPRAGAKDEQFF
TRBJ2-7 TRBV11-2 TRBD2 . TGTGCCAGCAGCTCCCGACTAGCGGGGACCTACGAGCAGTACTTC CASSSRLAGTYEQYF
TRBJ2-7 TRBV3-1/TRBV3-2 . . TGTGCCAGCAGCCAGAGGGACTACGAGCAGTACTTC CASSQRDYEQYF
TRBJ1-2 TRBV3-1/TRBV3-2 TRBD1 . TGTGCCAGCAGCCCCGGGACAGGGGCGTTCGGCTACACCTTC CASSPGTGAFGYTF
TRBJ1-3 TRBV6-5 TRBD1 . TGTGCCAGCAGAACAGGACAGGCCGGAAACACCATATATTTT CASRTGQAGNTIYF
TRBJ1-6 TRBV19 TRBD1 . TGTGCCAGTAAGGAGGGACAGGGCTCTTCACCCCTCCACTTT CASKEGQGSSPLHF
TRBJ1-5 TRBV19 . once TGTGCCAGTAGTATAGGGAGGGAGGATCAGCCCCAGCATTTT CASSIGREDQPQHF
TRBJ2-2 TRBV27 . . TGTGCCAGCAGTTCGGTTGTTACCGTGCACCCCGGGGAGCTGTTTTTT CASSSVVTVHPGELFF
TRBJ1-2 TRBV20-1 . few TGCAGTGCTATCGGGAATGGCTACACCTTC CSAIGNGYTF
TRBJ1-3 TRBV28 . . TGTGCCAGCGGCTCGCTCGCGGGCACTGGAAACACCATATATTTT CASGSLAGTGNTIYF
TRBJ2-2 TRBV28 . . TGTGCCAGCAGTTTAAAGACTGGATCGACCGGGGAGCTGTTTTTT CASSLKTGSTGELFF
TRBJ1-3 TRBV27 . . TGTGCCAGCAGCTCAGTGCCGCTGCCTGGAAACACCATATATTTT CASSSVPLPGNTIYF
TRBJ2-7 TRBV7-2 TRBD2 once TGTGCCAGCAGCTTAGTGACCGGGACTAACAACGAGCAGTACTTC CASSLVTGTNNEQYF
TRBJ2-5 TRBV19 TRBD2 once TGTGCCAGTAGACCCCAGGAGGCTAGCGGGAGGGCCGAGCAAGAGACCCAGTACTTC CASRPQEASGRAEQETQYF
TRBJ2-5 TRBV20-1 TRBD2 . TGCAGTGCTAGTTTAACGAGCGGGAGTGAGACCCAGTACTTC CSASLTSGSETQYF
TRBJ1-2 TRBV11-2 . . TGTGCCAGCAGCTTACTAGCCGCGGAGAGCTATGGCTACACCTTC CASSLLAAESYGYTF
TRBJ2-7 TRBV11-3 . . TGTGCCAGCAGCTCCCCGACAGCCCCTTACGAGCAGTACTTC CASSSPTAPYEQYF
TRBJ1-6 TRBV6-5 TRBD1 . TGTGCCAGCCACGGACAGGGGTACAATTCACCCCTCCACTTT CASHGQGYNSPLHF
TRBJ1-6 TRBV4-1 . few TGCGCCAGCAGCCAGGAGGTCGGCACTAGTTCACCCCTCCACTTT CASSQEVGTSSPLHF
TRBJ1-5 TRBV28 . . TGTGCCAACGGTCGGGGGGGGGATAGCAATCAGCCCCAGCATTTT CANGRGGDSNQPQHF
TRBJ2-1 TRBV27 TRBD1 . TGTGCCAGCCGAATAGGACAGGGGGAAAGGTTTTACAATGAGCAGTTCTTC CASRIGQGERFYNEQFF
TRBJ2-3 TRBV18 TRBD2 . TGTGCCAGCTCACTGAATATTCTGGCGGGAGGGTCCACAGATACGCAGTATTTT CASSLNILAGGSTDTQYF
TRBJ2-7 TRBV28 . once TGTGCCAGCAGTTTACCCCTCCCGGGAGAGCAGTACTTC CASSLPLPGEQYF
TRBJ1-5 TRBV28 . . TGTGCCAGCAGTCCTCCCACCCAGGGTAGGACTCAGCCCCAGCATTTT CASSPPTQGRTQPQHF